The 19 T cell receptor beta chains given below trace back to one sample, sequenced in a study of blood T cell repertoires in COVID-19. Here immunoSEQ multiplex PCR was the method, and the copy in TCRdb shows in-frame clones only, minus some. The repertoire holds roughly 290,000 clones, with approximately 90% as singletons. The sequenced sample consisted of peripheral blood. Receptors originate from a woman aged 30 to 39 with COVID-19, enrolled during active disease.

The chain is built from TRBV30 and TRBJ1-3, with D possibly TRBD1 on 6 matching bases. The germline V and J ends were trimmed by 1 base and 0 bases, with 10 bases remaining between them. The CDR3 consists of 15 residues. Germline assignment: CDR1 GTSNPN and CDR2 SVGIG (reference sequence). The CDR3 nucleotides read TGTGCCTGGAGTGCGGACAGCCTCTCTGGAAACACCATATATTTT. Amino acid sequence: CAWSADSLSGNTIYF.

This clone occurred a few times. The rearrangement joins TRBV19 to TRBJ1-1; 8 nucleotides line up with TRBD1. Looked up from germline, CDR1 is LNHDA and CDR2 is SQIVND (reference sequence). The ends lost 4 bases at V and 1 base at J; junction bases unmatched: 8. The CDR3 runs 16 residues. CDR3 nucleotide sequence: TGTGCCAGTAGTAAAAGAACCGGGACAGGGAACACTGAAGCTTTCTTT. It specifies CASSKRTGTGNTEAFF.

CDR3 nucleotide sequence: TGTGTATCCCACCCACCAGGGGGAGGCACAGATACGCAGTATTTT. Encoded protein: CVSHPPGGGTDTQYF. V gene TRBV30 combines with J gene TRBJ2-3, with 7 bases fitting TRBD1. The CDR3 contains 15 residues. The germline CDR1 and CDR2 sequences are GTSNPN and SVGIG (reference sequence).

The chain uses TRBV6-5 and TRBJ1-1; TRBD1 agrees at 7 bases. Germline V lookup: CDR1 MNHEY, CDR2 SVGAGI. V was pared by 10 bases and J by 0 bases, with 8 bases of the junction left unmatched. The length of the CDR3 is 14 residues. The chain's CDR3 is CATKGDRLNTEAFF. The CDR3 DNA is TGTGCCACCAAAGGGGACAGATTGAACACTGAAGCTTTCTTT.

The chain is built from TRBV21-1 and TRBJ2-7; the table's D call, TRBD2, has no DNA check behind it. TRBV21-1 is a pseudogene segment. The CDR3 runs to 17 residues. The CDR3, as DNA: TGTGCCAGCAGCAAGGGGCCCGGGACTAGCGGGGTCCGGGAGCAGTACTTC. Amino acid sequence: CASSKGPGTSGVREQYF.

This clone occurred once. The V and J genes are TRBV19 and TRBJ2-3; TRBD1 agrees at 10 bases. Germline V gives CDR1 LNHDA, CDR2 SQIVND (reference sequence). The CDR3 has 15 residues. Trimming took 5 bases from V and 7 from J; bases not matched to a gene: 9. CDR3 in amino acids: CASSDPGQGLHTQYF. The CDR3 coding sequence is TGTGCCAGTAGTGACCCGGGACAGGGGTTGCATACGCAGTATTTT. The full variable domain, completed using reference TRBV19 and TRBJ2-3, is DGGITQSPKYLFRKEGQNVTLSCEQNLNHDAMYWYRQDPGQGLRLIYYSQIVNDFQKGDIAEGYSVSREKKESFPLTVTSAQKNPTAFYLCASSDPGQGLHTQYFGPGTRLTVL.

This sequence joins TRBV5-5 and TRBJ1-5; D is undetermined. Deletions cut 0 bases from V and 2 bases from J, with 12 bases between. The CDR3 consists of 16 residues. Germline CDR1 SGHKS, CDR2 YYEKEE (reference sequence). DNA for the CDR3: TGTGCCAGCAGCTTGGCTGATGGAGAAGGCAATCAGCCCCAGCATTTT. Protein product: CASSLADGEGNQPQHF. Drawing the rest from reference TRBV5-5 and TRBJ1-5, the complete variable domain is DAGVTQSPTHLIKTRGQQVTLRCSPISGHKSVSWYQQVLGQGPQFIFQYYEKEERGRGNFPDRFSARQFPNYSSELNVNALLLGDSALYLCASSLADGEGNQPQHFGDGTRLSIL.

The J gene is TRBJ2-5, the V gene TRBV6-5; 10 bases map to TRBD1. CDR1 MNHEY and CDR2 SVGAGI come from the germline V gene. CDR3 length: 13 residues. J gave up 5 bases and V 7 bases, and 4 bases lay outside the gene matches. The CDR3 region has the DNA TGTGCCAGCACGGGACAGGGGTTCGAGACCCAGTACTTC. Its protein is CASTGQGFETQYF.

The chain links TRBV5-1 to TRBJ2-1; 12 bases are a match to TRBD2. This CDR3 has 16 residues. Losses at the gene ends were 7 bases for V and 0 bases for J; bases not matched to a gene: 5. Per the germline V gene, CDR1 is SGHRS and CDR2 is YFSETQ. The DNA for the CDR3 is TGCGCCAGCGCCCGGACTAGCGGGATCTCCTACAATGAGCAGTTCTTC. It codes for CASARTSGISYNEQFF.

The V call is TRBV5-1, the J call TRBJ2-7, with D uncertain. CDR1 is SGHRS and CDR2 is YFSETQ in the germline V gene. V lost 4 bases and J lost 5, with 13 bases in between. This CDR3 spans 13 amino acids. CDR3: CASSPLYLDEQYF. The CDR3 DNA reads TGCGCCAGCAGCCCCCTCTACTTAGACGAGCAGTACTTC.

The rearrangement links TRBV2 to TRBJ2-7; 7 nucleotides line up with TRBD1. This CDR3 region has 14 residues. Trimming cost V 5 bases and J 2 bases; bases outside gene matches: 6. CDR1 SNHLY and CDR2 FYNNEI come from the germline V gene. CDR3 DNA: TGTGCCAGCAGTCCCCCGACAGGGACCTACGAGCAGTACTTC. Its protein is CASSPPTGTYEQYF.

This rearrangement joins TRBV2 to TRBJ2-5; weak D call: TRBD1 (5 bases). CDR3 length equals 13 residues. Germline lookup yields CDR1 SNHLY and CDR2 FYNNEI. V dropped 6 bases and J dropped 2 bases, with 10 bases sitting between them. In DNA, the CDR3 is TGTGCCAGCAGAGGGGCGGTACAAGAGACCCAGTACTTC. Its translation: CASRGAVQETQYF.

This chain joins TRBV18 and TRBJ1-2, with a tentative D call TRBD1 (5 bases). Germline loops: CDR1 KGHSH, CDR2 LQKENI. This CDR3 is 13 amino acids long. The V and J ends lost 2 bases and 8 bases respectively, with 12 bases between them. The CDR3 nucleotides are TGTGCCAGCTCACCAGAACAGGTTCGGGGCTACACCTTC. Protein sequence: CASSPEQVRGYTF.

CDR3 region: CASSLLPGGTYEQYF. CDR3 coding DNA: TGTGCCAGCAGCTTACTTCCGGGAGGTACCTACGAGCAGTACTTC. This chain connects TRBV7-3 to TRBJ2-7; TRBD2 agrees at 7 bases. J gave up 2 bases and V 2 bases, and 6 bases lay outside the gene matches. Germline CDR1 and CDR2: SGHTA and FQGTGA. CDR3 size: 15 residues.

The chain combines TRBV5-1 with TRBJ2-1; 9 nucleotides match TRBD1. Germline V CDR1 and CDR2: SGHRS, YFSETQ. V lost 4 bases to trimming and J lost 8 bases; unmatched junction nucleotides: 7. The CDR3 spans 14 residues. The CDR3: CASSRGQGKDEQFF. Here the CDR3 DNA reads TGCGCCAGCAGCCGTGGACAGGGGAAGGATGAGCAGTTCTTC.

This clone appeared a few times. This chain joins TRBV3-1 (or the pseudogene TRBV3-2) and TRBJ2-1; D uncertain. Trimming pared 6 bases from V and 6 bases from J, leaving 9 bases between. Germline CDR1 is LGHDT and CDR2 is YNNKEL (reference sequence). The CDR3 runs 12 residues. CDR3 nucleotide sequence: TGTGCCAGCAGTCGCTCTAGCAATGAGCAGTTCTTC. Translating gives CASSRSSNEQFF.

The J gene is TRBJ2-7, the V gene TRBV18; no definite D call. V was clipped by 2 bases and J by 5 bases, with 13 bases between them. Germline lookup yields CDR1 KGHSH and CDR2 LQKENI. The CDR3 sequence is 14 residues long. The CDR3 DNA sequence: TGTGCCAGCTCACCAGGAGAGGAAAAAAACGAGCAGTACTTC. Protein: CASSPGEEKNEQYF.

The V gene is TRBV19, the J gene TRBJ1-5; 9 bases are a match to TRBD1. This CDR3 has 15 residues. Germline CDR1 LNHDA, CDR2 SQIVND (reference sequence). V lost 7 bases and J lost 2; bases outside the gene matches: 6. CDR3: CASMEQGARNQPQHF. The DNA of the CDR3 is TGTGCCAGTATGGAACAGGGGGCGCGCAATCAGCCCCAGCATTTT.

The V and J genes are TRBV11-2 and TRBJ2-7; 8 bases line up with TRBD1. This CDR3 comprises 16 residues. Germline CDR1 SGHAT, CDR2 FQNNGV. The V segment lost 5 bases and the J segment 0 bases; nucleotides outside the gene matches: 9. CDR3 sequence (DNA): TGTGCCAGCAGCATAACAGGGGGACCAAGCTCCTACGAGCAGTACTTC. It codes for CASSITGGPSSYEQYF.